The T cell receptor (beta chain) described here comes from a study of early T cells in non-severe SARS-CoV-2 infection. Researchers attached unique molecular identifiers to individual cDNA molecules. One entry per CDR3 protein results from TCRdb running MiXCR on the 5' RACE reads. The top ten hold around 8% of the sample, which has around 80,000 distinct CDR3 sequences, about 10% seen once. With 4 bases removed from V and 2 bases from J, the gap between germline ends came to 14 bases. Germline loops: CDR1 MNHNY, CDR2 SVGAGI (reference sequence). The CDR3 contains 15 residues. The clonotype comes from an adult who was a healthcare worker with PCR-confirmed SARS-CoV-2 infection or an uninfected control (not recorded which). V usage is TRBV6-6 and J usage is TRBJ1-1; D may be TRBD1 (6 bases). The specimen comprised whole blood, sampled at baseline. CDR3 region: CASSFLKDSNTEAFF. The CDR3 DNA follows: TGTGCCAGCAGTTTCCTCAAGGACAGTAACACTGAAGCTTTCTTT.